The 29 T cell receptor beta chains given below trace back to one sample, sequenced in a study of cytomegalovirus exposure and HLA in healthy donors (dated by TCRdb to the late 2010s). The library was built by means of the immunoSEQ multiplex PCR assay. For the multiplex PCR, a mixture combining 60 forward primers for TCR Vbeta segments and 13 reverse primers for TCR Jbeta segments was used. The table comes from immuneACCESS by way of TCRdb, which keeps in-frame sequences with V and J called. Part of the clones is missing from these tables; in studies checked, under half for an unresolved V gene and the rest for unknown reasons. This sample has some 100,000 clones in its table, and 75% to 85% of those were observed once. In total, the top ten clones hold under 5% of the sample. Sequencing input: PBMCs. The receptor set was obtained from a female donor in good health and CMV-seropositive.

About this clone: The same CDR3 can be traced to other DNA sequences in this sample. This sequence joins TRBV30 and TRBJ1-3, with 7 positions matching TRBD1. This CDR3 is 13 amino acids long. V was pared by 5 bases and J by 4 bases, with 5 bases of the junction left unmatched. Germline-derived CDR1 and CDR2 are GTSNPN and SVGIG (reference sequence). The CDR3 spells CAWSGTDGNTIYF. In nucleotides, the CDR3 is TGTGCCTGGTCGGGGACAGACGGAAACACCATATATTTT.

This clone was observed once. The rearrangement links TRBV19 to TRBJ1-6, with 9 bases aligning to TRBD1. Germline V gene lookup returns CDR1 LNHDA and CDR2 SQIVND (reference sequence). V was pared by 3 bases and J by 10 bases, with 10 bases of the junction left unmatched. The CDR3 is 16 residues long. CDR3 nucleotide sequence: TGTGCCAGTAGTATCTATCGGACAGGGGACGGATCACCCCTCCACTTT. Translation: CASSIYRTGDGSPLHF.

The chain uses TRBV30 and TRBJ2-1, with TRBD2 identical over 12 bases. The CDR3 spans 15 residues. V lost 0 bases, J lost 10 bases, and 7 bases stayed unmatched. CDR1 is GTSNPN and CDR2 is SVGIG in the germline V gene (reference sequence). The CDR3 DNA sequence: TGTGCCTGGAGTGTTCTAGCGGGAGGGCCTTACGAGCAGTTCTTC. Amino acids: CAWSVLAGGPYEQFF.

The chain joins TRBV6-6 to TRBJ1-2, with a weak D call TRBD1 (6 bases). CDR1 MNHNY and CDR2 SVGAGI come from the germline V gene (reference sequence). The CDR3 sequence is 16 residues long. Deletions cut 5 bases from V and 4 bases from J, with 20 bases between. The CDR3 sequence: CASSQTRDTTPYGYTF. CDR3 coding DNA: TGTGCCAGCAGTCAGACCCGGGACACCACTCCCTATGGCTACACCTTC.

The chain uses TRBV6-1 and TRBJ1-1; 7 nucleotides line up with TRBD1. V lost 6 bases to trimming and J lost 1 base; unmatched junction nucleotides: 5. CDR1 and CDR2 from the germline V gene are MNHNS and SASEGT. This CDR3 region has 14 residues. The CDR3 loop is CASRIDRENTEAFF. DNA of the CDR3: TGTGCCAGCAGGATCGACAGGGAGAACACTGAAGCTTTCTTT.

The rearrangement uses TRBV30 and TRBJ2-2, with D unresolved. Trimming pared 0 bases from V and 2 bases from J, leaving 7 bases between. This CDR3 is 14 amino acids long. CDR1 is GTSNPN, CDR2 SVGIG, per germline (reference sequence). CDR3 loop: CAWSVRANTGELFF. The CDR3 nucleotides are TGTGCCTGGAGTGTTCGAGCAAACACCGGGGAGCTGTTTTTT.

The V and J genes are TRBV18 and TRBJ1-2, with D perhaps matching TRBD1 (5 bases). The CDR3 extends over 14 amino acids. The germline gives CDR1 KGHSH, CDR2 LQKENI. Trimming removed 2 bases from V and 4 bases from J, with 11 bases in between. The DNA for the CDR3 is TGTGCCAGCTCACCAAATGGAGGGGCCTATGGCTACACCTTC. Its protein product is CASSPNGGAYGYTF.

The CDR3: CASHGQVSYEQYF. The CDR3, as DNA: TGCGCCAGCCACGGACAGGTCTCCTACGAGCAGTACTTC. This rearrangement joins TRBV5-1 to TRBJ2-7, with 7 bases identical to TRBD1. This CDR3 has 13 amino acids. The trim removed 7 bases at V and 0 bases at J, leaving 4 bases unmatched. Germline V CDR1 and CDR2: SGHRS, YFSETQ.

Here the CDR3 reads CASSSHDRNTEAFF. CDR3 sequence (DNA): TGTGCCAGCAGCTCTCACGACAGGAACACTGAAGCTTTCTTT. The gene calls are TRBV7-6 and TRBJ1-1; the D gene is possibly TRBD1 (5 bases). The V gene's germline CDR1 is SGHVS and CDR2 FNYEAQ. The V and J ends lost 4 bases and 1 base respectively, with 10 bases between them. This CDR3 spans 14 amino acids.

The CDR3 loop reads CSGSQGGNYGYTF. CDR3 DNA: TGTTCCGGATCCCAGGGGGGTAACTATGGCTACACCTTC. The chain is built from TRBV7-9 and TRBJ1-2, with 7 positions matching TRBD1. The V gene's germline CDR1 is SEHNR and CDR2 FQNEAQ (reference sequence). The CDR3 has 13 residues.

V is TRBV27 and J is TRBJ2-3; 9 nucleotides line up with TRBD2. After removal of 2 bases from V and 6 bases from J, the junction contained 24 bases not matched to a gene. CDR1 and CDR2 (germline): MNHEY, SMNVEV (reference sequence). CDR3 size: 21 residues. CDR3 residues: CASSLRAVGTSWALKQDTQYF. CDR3 DNA sequence: TGTGCCAGCAGTTTAAGGGCCGTGGGGACTAGCTGGGCCCTCAAACAGGATACGCAGTATTTT.

In its sample, this clone was seen once. The chain couples TRBV7-8 to TRBJ2-7, with D perhaps matching TRBD1 (6 bases). The CDR3 runs to 15 residues. Trimming pared 1 base from V and 2 bases from J, leaving 12 bases between. Germline CDR1 and CDR2: SGHVS and FQNEAQ. The CDR3 loop is CASSLVLKGAYEQYF. The CDR3 DNA is TGTGCCAGCAGCTTAGTTTTAAAGGGGGCCTACGAGCAGTACTTC.

The chain is built from TRBV7-6 and TRBJ1-1, with D unresolved. V lost 5 bases and J lost 7, with 26 bases in between. This CDR3 comprises 17 residues. Germline V gene sequence: CDR1 SGHVS, CDR2 FNYEAQ. This chain's CDR3 is CASSPTRRSLIRGEAFF. CDR3 DNA: TGTGCCAGCAGCCCTACGCGGCGCAGTCTAATTCGGGGTGAAGCTTTCTTT.

The chain's CDR3 is CASSTGTGSYEQYF. Here the CDR3 DNA reads TGTGCCAGCAGCACCGGGACAGGCTCCTACGAGCAGTACTTC. This chain uses TRBV5-4 with TRBJ2-7; 8 bases line up with TRBD1. Germline CDR1 reads SGHNT; CDR2 reads YYREEE (reference sequence). V lost 4 bases and J lost 0; bases outside the gene matches: 3. The CDR3 totals 14 residues.

This clone was counted a few times. The V and J genes are TRBV20-1 and TRBJ1-1, with D maybe TRBD1 (5 bases). V was trimmed by 0 bases and J by 12 bases, leaving 11 bases between them. Germline assignment: CDR1 DFQATT and CDR2 SNEGSKA (reference sequence). The CDR3 consists of 11 residues. DNA of the CDR3: TGCAGTGCTAGAGATGCAGACAGTACTTTCTTT. Amino acids: CSARDADSTFF.

With respect to this clone: Germline is not matched at one junction end, which may reflect a read error. J is TRBJ2-7 and V is TRBV7-9, with 8 bases fitting TRBD2. Germline V gene data show CDR1 as SEHNR and CDR2 as FQNEAQ (reference sequence). The CDR3 sequence is 16 residues long. This CDR3 reads CSSSLVGIAGFDEQYF. The CDR3 nucleotides read TGTTCCAGCAGCCTAGTGGGGATAGCGGGGTTCGACGAGCAGTACTTC.

The genes are TRBV6-5 and TRBJ2-7, with D possibly matching TRBD1 (6 bases). The germline CDR1 and CDR2 sequences are MNHEY and SVGAGI. CDR3 length: 14 residues. V lost 8 bases to trimming and J lost 0 bases, with 14 bases between them. CDR3 loop: CASGRQVGSYEQYF. The DNA for the CDR3 is TGTGCCAGCGGCCGACAGGTGGGCTCCTACGAGCAGTACTTC.

This clone appeared a few times. The chain couples TRBV4-2 to TRBJ2-3, with TRBD2 as a possible D gene (5 bases). The CDR3 sequence is 15 residues long. Germline lookup yields CDR1 LGHNA and CDR2 YNFKEQ. V lost 0 bases and J lost 1, with 8 bases in between. This CDR3 reads CASSQDGLGTDTQYF. The CDR3 bases are TGTGCCAGCAGCCAAGACGGACTGGGCACAGATACGCAGTATTTT.

The chain links TRBV5-1 to TRBJ1-2, with TRBD1 matching 8 bases. V gave up 4 bases and J gave up 6 bases; unmatched junction bases: 5. The CDR3 runs 13 residues. Germline V gene lookup returns CDR1 SGHRS and CDR2 YFSETQ. CDR3: CASSLQGVDGYTF. The CDR3 region has the DNA TGCGCCAGCAGCCTACAGGGGGTTGATGGCTACACCTTC.

This chain links TRBV5-1 with TRBJ2-5, with TRBD1 identical over 9 bases. The J segment lost 5 bases and the V segment lost 3 bases, leaving 8 bases of the junction unmatched. CDR1 SGHRS and CDR2 YFSETQ come from the germline V gene. CDR3 length: 15 residues. The CDR3 reads CASSSQTGGRETQYF. The CDR3 bases are TGCGCCAGCAGCTCTCAGACAGGGGGGAGGGAGACCCAGTACTTC.

The genes are TRBV4-1 and TRBJ2-7; TRBD1 aligns across 7 bases. This CDR3 is built from 15 residues. With 1 base clipped from V and 3 bases from J, the junction kept 6 bases outside the gene matches. Germline CDR1 reads MGHRA; CDR2 reads YSYEKL. In DNA form, the CDR3 reads TGCGCCAGCAGCCAAGGCGACAGGGTAGGCTACGAGCAGTACTTC. The encoded protein is CASSQGDRVGYEQYF.

The rearrangement links TRBV6-5 to TRBJ1-1; TRBD1 matches at 7 bases. The germline gives CDR1 MNHEY, CDR2 SVGAGI. V lost 5 bases, J lost 3 bases, and 6 bases stayed unmatched. The CDR3 spans 14 residues. Here the CDR3 DNA reads TGTGCCAGCAGTGGAAAGACAGGGTACACTGAAGCTTTCTTT. It yields the protein CASSGKTGYTEAFF.

The genes are TRBV7-2 and TRBJ2-5; 8 positions agree with TRBD2. V lost 8 bases to trimming and J lost 7 bases; unmatched junction nucleotides: 9. The CDR3 sequence is 13 residues long. Per germline, CDR1 SGHTA and CDR2 FQGNSA. CDR3 residues: CASGSLAGGTQYF. CDR3 nucleotides: TGTGCCAGCGGCTCTCTAGCGGGCGGGACCCAGTACTTC.

J is TRBJ2-7 and V is TRBV6-6, with 10 bases fitting TRBD1. The CDR3 has 14 residues. V trimming: 6 bases; J trimming: 7 bases; junction bases outside the gene matches: 9. The germline gives CDR1 MNHNY, CDR2 SVGAGI (reference sequence). Here the CDR3 reads CASSLDRGRPEQYF. As DNA, the CDR3 is TGTGCCAGCAGCTTAGACAGGGGGCGTCCGGAGCAGTACTTC.

The gene calls are TRBV4-3 and TRBJ2-2, with TRBD1 matching over 10 bases. The CDR3 is 17 amino acids. With V trimmed by 1 base and J by 6 bases, 8 bases remained unmatched. The germline V gene encodes CDR1 LGHNA and CDR2 YSLEER. CDR3 sequence reads: CASSQVVPGTGAGELFF. In nucleotides, the CDR3 is TGCGCCAGCAGCCAAGTGGTCCCCGGGACAGGGGCCGGGGAGCTGTTTTTT.

V usage is TRBV4-2 and J usage is TRBJ2-1, with a weak D call TRBD2 (5 bases). The CDR3 has 15 amino acids. CDR1 is LGHNA and CDR2 is YNFKEQ in the germline V gene. Trimming removed 1 base from V and 3 bases from J, with 10 bases in between. CDR3 DNA sequence: TGTGCCAGCAGCCAAGTAGGTAGCGACTACAATGAGCAGTTCTTC. Its protein product is CASSQVGSDYNEQFF.

The chain links TRBV15 to TRBJ2-1, with 7 bases identical to TRBD2. The germline V gene has CDR1 LNHNV and CDR2 YYDKDF (reference sequence). The J segment lost 0 bases and the V segment lost 0 bases, leaving 5 bases of the junction unmatched. The CDR3 loop spans 17 amino acids. The CDR3 protein is CATSRDWDYSSYNEQFF. The CDR3 DNA follows: TGTGCCACCAGCAGAGACTGGGACTACTCCTCCTACAATGAGCAGTTCTTC. The whole variable domain, remainder taken from reference TRBV15 and TRBJ2-1, is DAMVIQNPRYQVTQFGKPVTLSCSQTLNHNVMYWYQQKSSQAPKLLFHYYDKDFNNEADTPDNFQSRRPNTSFCFLDIRSPGLGDTAMYLCATSRDWDYSSYNEQFFGPGTRLTVL.

This clone showed up just once. The chain recombines TRBV29-1 with TRBJ1-1, with unresolved D. Germline V CDR1 and CDR2: SQVTM, ANQGSEA. The V gene lost 7 bases and the J gene lost 1 base, with 10 bases spanning the gap. CDR3 size: 12 residues. The CDR3 is CSAEVGNTEAFF. In DNA, the CDR3 is TGCAGCGCTGAGGTCGGGAACACTGAAGCTTTCTTT. The full variable domain, in which reference TRBV29-1 and TRBJ1-1 provide the parts outside the CDR3, is SAVISQKPSRDICQRGTSLTIQCQVDSQVTMMFWYRQQPGQSLTLIATANQGSEATYESGFVIDKFPISRPNLTFSTLTVSNMSPEDSSIYLCSAEVGNTEAFFGQGTRLTVV.

A remark on this clone: The missing conserved phenylalanine or tryptophan at the end of this CDR3 makes a read error likely. No DNA is shown, since the ends of the CDR3 on it are uncertain; the CDR3 is the one TCRdb lists. The V call is TRBV6-4, the J call TRBJ1-1. Germline V gives CDR1 MRHNA, CDR2 SNTAGT. Ends included, the CDR3 has 8 residues. The CDR3 sequence is CASNRVVS.